This TCR beta chain was recorded in a study of regulatory T cells in long-lasting Graves disease. Overall study findings and caveats: Sampling was limited to peripheral blood rather than thyroid tissue.

This clonotype occurred a few times. Its target is not known. Germline CDR1 and CDR2: MNHNS and SASEGT. V lost 7 bases, J lost 5 bases, and 11 bases lay in between. The CDR3 has 12 amino acids. Time point: newly diagnosed GD, antithyroid drugs for less than 3 months. The TCR library used RNA extracted from PBMCs. Patients hailed from an endocrinology department in Xi'an, China. Assembly of TCR beta libraries relied on iRepertoire HTBI primers together with Arm-PCR of CDR3 regions. TCRdb re-analysed the multiplex PCR reads in MiXCR, keeping a single row per CDR3 protein. Among some 500,000 distinct CDR3 sequences listed, less than 15% were seen once. These records were also assigned to another study, of T cells in Graves' hyperthyroidism and ophthalmopathy. That paper adds: Diagnosis of hyperthyroidism was new in patients aged 18 to 65, and its duration was under 2 months.

This material consisted of peripheral blood mononuclear cells (PBMCs), taken at new diagnosis, from a patient treated with antithyroid drugs. This rearrangement joins TRBV6-1 to TRBJ1-1; D gene ambiguous. The receptor was derived from a man aged 25 to 40 with Graves disease. The CDR3 sequence: CASTDGATEAFF. Here the CDR3 DNA reads TGTGCCAGCACCGACGGTGCTACTGAAGCTTTCTTT.